This TCR beta chain was sequenced for a study of glioma-infiltrating T cells after dendritic cell vaccination. Time point described: after dendritic cell vaccination, including at tumor progression/relapse. Clones were sequenced by immunoSEQ multiplex PCR, and TCRdb holds only the in-frame ones, with some missing. The table includes about 24,000 clones, nearly 90% detected once. CDR3 length: 14 amino acids. V was trimmed by 7 bases and J by 2 bases, leaving 13 bases between them. Germline CDR1 is SEHNR and CDR2 is FQNEAQ (reference sequence). This receptor was identified in a human donor with glioblastoma. J is TRBJ2-3 and V is TRBV7-9; D unresolved. The sample consisted of blood, taken after dendritic cell vaccination. The CDR3 loop is CASITTPYTDTQYF. The CDR3 DNA reads as TGTGCCAGCATAACTACCCCGTACACAGATACGCAGTATTTT. Based on the CDR3 plus reference TRBV7-9 and TRBJ2-3, the full variable domain is DTGVSQNPRHKITKRGQNVTFRCDPISEHNRLYWYRQTLGQGPEFLTYFQNEAQLEKSRLLSDRFSAERPKGSFSTLEIQRTEQGDSAMYLCASITTPYTDTQYFGPGTRLTVL.